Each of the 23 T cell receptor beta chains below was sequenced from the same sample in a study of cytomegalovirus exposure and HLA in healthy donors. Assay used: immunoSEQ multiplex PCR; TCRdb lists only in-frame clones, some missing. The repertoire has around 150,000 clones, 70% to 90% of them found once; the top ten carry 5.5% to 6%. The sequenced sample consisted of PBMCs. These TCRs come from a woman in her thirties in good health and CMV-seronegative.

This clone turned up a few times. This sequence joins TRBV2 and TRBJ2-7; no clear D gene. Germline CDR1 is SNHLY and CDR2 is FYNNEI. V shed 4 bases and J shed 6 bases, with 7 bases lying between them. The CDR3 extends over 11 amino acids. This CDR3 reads CASSVKSEQYF. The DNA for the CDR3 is TGTGCCAGCAGTGTGAAGTCCGAGCAGTACTTC.

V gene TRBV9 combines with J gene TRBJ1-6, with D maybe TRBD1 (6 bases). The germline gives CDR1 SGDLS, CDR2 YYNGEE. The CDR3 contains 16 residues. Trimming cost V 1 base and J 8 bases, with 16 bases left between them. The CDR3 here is CASSVSLSGVDSPLHF. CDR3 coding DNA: TGTGCCAGCAGCGTAAGTTTATCAGGGGTGGATTCACCCCTCCACTTT.

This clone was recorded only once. The CDR3 here is CTSSQDRGRGQPQHF. The CDR3 bases are TGCACCAGCAGCCAAGATCGTGGGAGGGGTCAGCCCCAGCATTTT. The chain uses TRBV1 and TRBJ1-5. TRBV1 is noted as a pseudogene. The CDR3 has 15 residues.

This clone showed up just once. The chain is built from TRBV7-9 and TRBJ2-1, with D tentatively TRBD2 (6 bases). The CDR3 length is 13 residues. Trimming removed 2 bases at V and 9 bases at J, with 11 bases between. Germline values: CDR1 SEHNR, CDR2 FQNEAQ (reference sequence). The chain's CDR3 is CASSLTGTVEQFF. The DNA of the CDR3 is TGTGCCAGCAGCTTAACGGGGACTGTTGAGCAGTTCTTC.

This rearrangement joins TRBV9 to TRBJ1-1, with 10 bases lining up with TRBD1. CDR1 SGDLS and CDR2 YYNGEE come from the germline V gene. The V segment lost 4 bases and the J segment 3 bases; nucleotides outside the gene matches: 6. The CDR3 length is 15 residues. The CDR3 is CASSLTGQGDTEAFF. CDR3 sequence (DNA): TGTGCCAGCAGCCTGACAGGACAGGGGGACACTGAAGCTTTCTTT.

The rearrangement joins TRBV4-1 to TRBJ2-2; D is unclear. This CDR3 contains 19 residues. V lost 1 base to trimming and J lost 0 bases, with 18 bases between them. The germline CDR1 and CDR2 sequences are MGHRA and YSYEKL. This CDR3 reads CASSQVVAGRISNTGELFF. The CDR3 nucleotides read TGCGCCAGCAGCCAAGTCGTGGCAGGACGAATTTCGAACACCGGGGAGCTGTTTTTT.

The CDR3 nucleotides are TGTGCCAGAAGCTTTCAGTTAGAAGCGGGAGAGAGTGATGAGCAGTTCTTC. It codes for CARSFQLEAGESDEQFF. The chain uses TRBV5-3 and TRBJ2-1, with 8 bases that match TRBD2. TRBV5-3 is filed as an ORF, its function uncertain. This CDR3 has 17 residues. V was pared by 2 bases and J by 8 bases, with 15 bases of the junction left unmatched.

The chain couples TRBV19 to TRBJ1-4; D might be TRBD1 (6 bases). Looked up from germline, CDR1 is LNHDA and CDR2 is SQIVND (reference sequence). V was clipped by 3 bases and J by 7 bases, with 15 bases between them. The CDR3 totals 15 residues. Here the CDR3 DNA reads TGTGCCAGTAGTATCAACGCACAGGGACGTGAAAAACTGTTTTTT. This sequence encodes CASSINAQGREKLFF.

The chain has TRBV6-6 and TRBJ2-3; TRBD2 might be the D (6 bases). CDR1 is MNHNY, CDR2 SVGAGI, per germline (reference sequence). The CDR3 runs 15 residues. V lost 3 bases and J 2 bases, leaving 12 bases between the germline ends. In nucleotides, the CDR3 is TGTGCCAGCAGTTATGCGGGGCGAGACACAGATACGCAGTATTTT. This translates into CASSYAGRDTDTQYF.

The CDR3 region is CAIAGGAETQYF. The CDR3 DNA reads as TGTGCCATAGCAGGGGGCGCGGAGACCCAGTACTTC. This sequence joins TRBV10-3 and TRBJ2-5; 8 nucleotides line up with TRBD1. The CDR3 covers 12 residues. V dropped 9 bases and J dropped 5; count of bases not matched to a gene: 5. Germline assignment: CDR1 ENHRY and CDR2 SYGVKD.

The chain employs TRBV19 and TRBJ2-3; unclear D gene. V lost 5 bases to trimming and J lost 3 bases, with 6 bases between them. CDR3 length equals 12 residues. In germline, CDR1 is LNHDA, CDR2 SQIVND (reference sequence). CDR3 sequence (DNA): TGTGCCAGTAGTCCACATACAGATACGCAGTATTTT. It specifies CASSPHTDTQYF.

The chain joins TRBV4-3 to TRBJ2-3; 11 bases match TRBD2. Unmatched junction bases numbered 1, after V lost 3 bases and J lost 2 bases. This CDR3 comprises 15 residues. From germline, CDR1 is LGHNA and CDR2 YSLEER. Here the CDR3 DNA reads TGCGCCAGCAGCCAGACTAGCGGGGACACAGATACGCAGTATTTT. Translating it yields CASSQTSGDTDTQYF.

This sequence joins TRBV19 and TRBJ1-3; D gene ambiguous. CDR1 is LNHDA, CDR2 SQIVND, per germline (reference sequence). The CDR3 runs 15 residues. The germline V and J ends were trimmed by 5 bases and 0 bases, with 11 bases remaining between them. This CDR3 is CASSERHRSGNTIYF. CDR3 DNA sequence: TGTGCCAGTAGTGAAAGACACCGCTCTGGAAACACCATATATTTT.

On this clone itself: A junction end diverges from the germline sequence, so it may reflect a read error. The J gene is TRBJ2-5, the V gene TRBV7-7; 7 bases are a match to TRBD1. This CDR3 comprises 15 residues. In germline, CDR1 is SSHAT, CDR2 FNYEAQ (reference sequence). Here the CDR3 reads CASSYNAGGQETQYF. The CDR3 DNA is TGTGCTAGCAGTTATAATGCAGGGGGTCAAGAGACCCAGTACTTC.

For the CDR3, the DNA is TGTGCCAGCAGCGTAGTTGGCTTTCGGGGGGTAGGTGGCTACACCTTC. Amino acid sequence: CASSVVGFRGVGGYTF. V gene TRBV9 combines with J gene TRBJ1-2; TRBD1 is a possible D gene (5 bases). The length of the CDR3 is 16 residues. From germline, CDR1 is SGDLS and CDR2 YYNGEE. Trimming stripped 0 bases from V and 7 bases from J, with 19 bases between. The variable domain in full, completed from reference TRBV9 and TRBJ1-2, reads DSGVTQTPKHLITATGQRVTLRCSPRSGDLSVYWYQQSLDQGLQFLIQYYNGEERAKGNILERFSAQQFPDLHSELNLSSLELGDSALYFCASSVVGFRGVGGYTFGSGTRLTVV.

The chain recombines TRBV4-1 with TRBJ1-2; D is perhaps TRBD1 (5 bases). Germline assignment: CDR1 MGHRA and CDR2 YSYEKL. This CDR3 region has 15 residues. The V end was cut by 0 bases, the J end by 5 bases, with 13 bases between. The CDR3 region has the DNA TGCGCCAGCAGCCAAGAAAGCAATAGACAGTATGGCTACACCTTC. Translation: CASSQESNRQYGYTF.

CDR3 region: CASSEGEANTGELFF. In DNA, the CDR3 is TGTGCCAGCAGTGAAGGGGAGGCGAACACCGGGGAGCTGTTTTTT. The V gene is TRBV2, the J gene TRBJ2-2; possibly TRBD2 for D (6 bases). CDR1 is SNHLY and CDR2 is FYNNEI in the germline V gene. The CDR3 is 15 residues long. V was pared by 1 base and J by 0 bases, with 6 bases between.

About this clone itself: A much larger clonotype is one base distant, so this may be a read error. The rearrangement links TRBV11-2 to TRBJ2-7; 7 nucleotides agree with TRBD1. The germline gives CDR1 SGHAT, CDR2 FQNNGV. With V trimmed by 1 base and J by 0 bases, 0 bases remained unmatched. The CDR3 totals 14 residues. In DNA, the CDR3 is TGTGCCAGCAGCTTAGCAGGGGGCTCCTACGAGCAGTACTTC. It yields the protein CASSLAGGSYEQYF. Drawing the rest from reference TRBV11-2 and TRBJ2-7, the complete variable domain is EAGVAQSPRYKIIEKRQSVAFWCNPISGHATLYWYQQILGQGPKLLIQFQNNGVVDDSQLPKDRFSAERLKGVDSTLKIQPAKLEDSAVYLCASSLAGGSYEQYFGPGTRLTVT.

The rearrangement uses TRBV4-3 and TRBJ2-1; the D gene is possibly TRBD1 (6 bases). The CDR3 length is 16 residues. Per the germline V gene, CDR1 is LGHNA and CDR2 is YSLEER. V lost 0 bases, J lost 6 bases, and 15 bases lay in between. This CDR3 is CASSQELRGRANEQFF. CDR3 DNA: TGCGCCAGCAGCCAAGAGCTCAGGGGCAGGGCCAATGAGCAGTTCTTC.

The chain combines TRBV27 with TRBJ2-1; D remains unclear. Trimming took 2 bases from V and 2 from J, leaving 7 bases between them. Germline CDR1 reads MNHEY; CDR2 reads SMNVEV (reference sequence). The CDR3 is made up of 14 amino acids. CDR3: CASSLTQTYNEQFF. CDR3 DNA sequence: TGTGCCAGCAGTTTAACCCAGACCTACAATGAGCAGTTCTTC.

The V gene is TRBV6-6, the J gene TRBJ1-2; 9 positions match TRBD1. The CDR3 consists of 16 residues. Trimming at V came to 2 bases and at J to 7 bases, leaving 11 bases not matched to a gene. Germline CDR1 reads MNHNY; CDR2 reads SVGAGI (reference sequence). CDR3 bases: TGTGCCAGCAGTTACCCCTCGACAGGGGGGGAGGGTGGCTACACCTTC. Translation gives CASSYPSTGGEGGYTF.

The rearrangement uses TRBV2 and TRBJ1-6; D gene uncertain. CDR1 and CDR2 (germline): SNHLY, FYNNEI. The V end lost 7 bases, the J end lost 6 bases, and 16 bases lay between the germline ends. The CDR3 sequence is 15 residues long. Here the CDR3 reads CASTPDTTFNSPLHF. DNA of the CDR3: TGTGCCAGCACCCCAGACACGACTTTTAATTCACCCCTCCACTTT.

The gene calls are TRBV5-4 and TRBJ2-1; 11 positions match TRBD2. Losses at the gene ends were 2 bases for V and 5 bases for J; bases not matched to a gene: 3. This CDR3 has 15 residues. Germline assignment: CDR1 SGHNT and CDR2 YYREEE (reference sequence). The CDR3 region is CASSFETSGNNEQFF. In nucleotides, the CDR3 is TGTGCCAGCAGCTTTGAGACTAGCGGGAACAATGAGCAGTTCTTC. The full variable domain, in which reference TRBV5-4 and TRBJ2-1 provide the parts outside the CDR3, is ETGVTQSPTHLIKTRGQQVTLRCSSQSGHNTVSWYQQALGQGPQFIFQYYREEENGRGNFPPRFSGLQFPNYSSELNVNALELDDSALYLCASSFETSGNNEQFFGPGTRLTVL.